This record looks at one TCR beta chain sequence and its context. Its specificity is unknown. This sample stems from a study of response to subunit inactivated influenza vaccine. Study conclusions and caveats: Few new T cells, the authors suggested, are recruited by each seasonal influenza vaccination.

TCRdb processed the RT-PCR reads anew with MiXCR; each CDR3 protein has one entry. The sample consists of about 240,000 distinct CDR3 sequences, 9% to 15% of them appearing once. Germline lookup yields CDR1 KGHSH and CDR2 LQKENI. CDR3 length: 15 amino acids. With 3 bases clipped from V and 4 bases from J, the junction kept 4 bases outside the gene matches. The source is a man aged 50 or older who received an inactivated influenza vaccine. The V gene is TRBV18, the J gene TRBJ2-1; TRBD2 matches 9 bases. The sample in question was non-naive T cells sorted from PBMCs, obtained 14 to 15 days before vaccination. The CDR3 sequence: CASSPATSGYNEQFF. The CDR3 DNA is TGTGCCAGCTCACCGGCGACTAGCGGATACAATGAGCAGTTCTTC. Full variable domain (remainder filled in from reference TRBV18 and TRBJ2-1): NAGVMQNPRHLVRRRGQEARLRCSPMKGHSHVYWYRQLPEEGLKFMVYLQKENIIDESGMPKERFSAEFPKEGPSILRIQQVVRGDSAAYFCASSPATSGYNEQFFGPGTRLTVL.